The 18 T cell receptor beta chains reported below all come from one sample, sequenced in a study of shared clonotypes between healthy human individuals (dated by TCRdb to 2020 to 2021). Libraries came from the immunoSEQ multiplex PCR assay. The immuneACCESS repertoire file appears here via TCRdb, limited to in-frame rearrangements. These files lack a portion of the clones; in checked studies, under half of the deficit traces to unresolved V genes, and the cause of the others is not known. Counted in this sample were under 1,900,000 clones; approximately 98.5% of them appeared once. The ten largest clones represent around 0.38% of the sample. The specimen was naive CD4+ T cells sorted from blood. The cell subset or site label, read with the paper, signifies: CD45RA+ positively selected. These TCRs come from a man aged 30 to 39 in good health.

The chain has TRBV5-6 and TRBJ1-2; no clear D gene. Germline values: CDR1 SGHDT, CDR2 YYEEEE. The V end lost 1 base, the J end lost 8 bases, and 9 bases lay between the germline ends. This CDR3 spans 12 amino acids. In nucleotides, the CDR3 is TGTGCCAGCAGCTTGTCGACTCCCGGCTACACCTTC. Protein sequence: CASSLSTPGYTF.

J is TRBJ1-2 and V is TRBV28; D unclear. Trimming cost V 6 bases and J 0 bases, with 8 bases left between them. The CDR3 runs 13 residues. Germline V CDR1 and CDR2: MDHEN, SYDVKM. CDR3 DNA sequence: TGTGCCAGCAGGCTCACCACTAACTATGGCTACACCTTC. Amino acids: CASRLTTNYGYTF.

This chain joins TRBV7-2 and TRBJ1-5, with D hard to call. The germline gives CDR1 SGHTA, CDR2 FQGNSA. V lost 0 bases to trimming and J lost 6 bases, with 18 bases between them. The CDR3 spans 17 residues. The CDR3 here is CASSLAQVQKGFQPQHF. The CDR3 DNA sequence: TGTGCCAGCAGCTTAGCGCAGGTACAGAAAGGATTTCAGCCCCAGCATTTT.

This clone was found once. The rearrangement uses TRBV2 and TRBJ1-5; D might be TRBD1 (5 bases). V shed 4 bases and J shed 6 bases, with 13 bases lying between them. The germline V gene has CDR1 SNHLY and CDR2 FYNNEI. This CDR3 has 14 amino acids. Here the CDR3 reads CASSGGTKGQPQHF. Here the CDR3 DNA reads TGTGCCAGCAGTGGCGGGACTAAAGGTCAGCCCCAGCATTTT.

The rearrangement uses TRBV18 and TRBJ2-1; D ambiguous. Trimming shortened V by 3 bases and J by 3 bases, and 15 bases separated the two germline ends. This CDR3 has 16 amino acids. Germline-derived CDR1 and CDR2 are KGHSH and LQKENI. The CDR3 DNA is TGTGCCAGCTCACCTTTAATAGCTACCCACTACAATGAGCAGTTCTTC. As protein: CASSPLIATHYNEQFF.

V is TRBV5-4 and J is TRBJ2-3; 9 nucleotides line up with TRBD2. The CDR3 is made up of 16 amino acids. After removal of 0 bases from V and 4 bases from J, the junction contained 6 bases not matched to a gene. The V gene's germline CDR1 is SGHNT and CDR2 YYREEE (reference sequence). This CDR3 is CASSLVAGGPPDTQYF. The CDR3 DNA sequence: TGTGCCAGCAGCTTGGTCGCGGGAGGGCCCCCAGATACGCAGTATTTT.

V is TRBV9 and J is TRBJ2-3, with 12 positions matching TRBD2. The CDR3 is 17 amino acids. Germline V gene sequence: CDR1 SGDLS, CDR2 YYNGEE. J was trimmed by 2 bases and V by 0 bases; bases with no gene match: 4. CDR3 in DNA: TGTGCCAGCAGCGTAGATCTAGCGGGAGGGGTCACAGATACGCAGTATTTT. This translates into CASSVDLAGGVTDTQYF.

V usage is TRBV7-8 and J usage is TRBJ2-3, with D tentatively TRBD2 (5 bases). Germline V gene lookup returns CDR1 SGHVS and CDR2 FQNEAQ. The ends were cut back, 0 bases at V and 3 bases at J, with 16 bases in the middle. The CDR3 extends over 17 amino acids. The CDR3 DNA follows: TGTGCCAGCAGCTTAGCGCTAGTGGGAGCCTCGACAGATACGCAGTATTTT. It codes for CASSLALVGASTDTQYF.

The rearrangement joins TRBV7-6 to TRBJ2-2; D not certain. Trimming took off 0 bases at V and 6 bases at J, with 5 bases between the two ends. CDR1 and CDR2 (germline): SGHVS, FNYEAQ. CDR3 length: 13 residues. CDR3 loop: CASSLAASGELFF. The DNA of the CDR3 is TGTGCCAGCAGCTTAGCTGCCTCCGGGGAGCTGTTTTTT.

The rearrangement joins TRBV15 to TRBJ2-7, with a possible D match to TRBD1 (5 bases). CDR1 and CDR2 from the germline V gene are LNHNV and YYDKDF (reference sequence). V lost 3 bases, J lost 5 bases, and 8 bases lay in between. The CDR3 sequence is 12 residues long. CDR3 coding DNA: TGTGCCACCAGCAGGAAGGGGAACGAGCAGTACTTC. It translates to CATSRKGNEQYF.

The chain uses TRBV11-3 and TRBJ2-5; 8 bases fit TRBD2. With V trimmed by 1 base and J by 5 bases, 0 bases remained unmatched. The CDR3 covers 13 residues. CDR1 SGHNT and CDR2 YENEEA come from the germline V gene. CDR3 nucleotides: TGTGCCAGCAGCTTAGCGGGAGGGGAGACCCAGTACTTC. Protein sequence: CASSLAGGETQYF.

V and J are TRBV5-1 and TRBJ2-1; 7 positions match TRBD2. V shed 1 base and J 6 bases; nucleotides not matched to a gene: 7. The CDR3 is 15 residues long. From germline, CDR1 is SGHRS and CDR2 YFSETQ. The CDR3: CASSLREGRGNEQFF. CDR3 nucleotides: TGCGCCAGCAGCTTGAGGGAGGGCCGGGGCAATGAGCAGTTCTTC.

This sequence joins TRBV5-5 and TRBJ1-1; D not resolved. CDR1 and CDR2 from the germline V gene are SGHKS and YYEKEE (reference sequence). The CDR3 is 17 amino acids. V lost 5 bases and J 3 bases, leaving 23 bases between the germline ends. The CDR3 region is CASSPIPGRVSHTEAFF. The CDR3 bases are TGTGCCAGCAGTCCGATCCCGGGGAGGGTCTCGCACACTGAAGCTTTCTTT.

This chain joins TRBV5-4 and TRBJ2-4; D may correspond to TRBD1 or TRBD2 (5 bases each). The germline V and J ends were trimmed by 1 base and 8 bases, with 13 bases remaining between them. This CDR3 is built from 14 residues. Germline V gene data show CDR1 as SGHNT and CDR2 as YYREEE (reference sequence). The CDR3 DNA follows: TGTGCCAGCAGCTTGTCTGGGGGACGGGACATTCAGTACTTC. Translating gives CASSLSGGRDIQYF.

This CDR3 reads CASSQKSLAGGHRSTDTQYF. In DNA, the CDR3 is TGTGCCAGCAGCCAGAAATCCCTAGCGGGAGGGCATCGAAGCACAGATACGCAGTATTTT. The genes are TRBV7-8 and TRBJ2-3; 12 bases align to TRBD2. The germline CDR1 and CDR2 sequences are SGHVS and FQNEAQ. The V segment lost 5 bases and the J segment 0 bases; nucleotides outside the gene matches: 15. This CDR3 has 20 amino acids.

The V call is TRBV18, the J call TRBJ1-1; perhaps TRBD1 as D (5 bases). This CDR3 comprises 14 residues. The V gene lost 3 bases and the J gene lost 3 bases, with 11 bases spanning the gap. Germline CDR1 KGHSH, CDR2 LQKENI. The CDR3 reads CASSPRDFYTEAFF. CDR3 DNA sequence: TGTGCCAGCTCACCCCGGGACTTCTACACTGAAGCTTTCTTT.

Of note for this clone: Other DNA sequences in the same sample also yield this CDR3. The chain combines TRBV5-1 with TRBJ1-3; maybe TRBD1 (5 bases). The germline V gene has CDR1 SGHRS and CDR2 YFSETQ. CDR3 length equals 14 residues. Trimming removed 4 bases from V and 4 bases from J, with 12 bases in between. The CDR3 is CASSLGTEGNTIYF. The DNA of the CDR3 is TGCGCCAGCAGCCTTGGGACCGAAGGAAACACCATATATTTT.

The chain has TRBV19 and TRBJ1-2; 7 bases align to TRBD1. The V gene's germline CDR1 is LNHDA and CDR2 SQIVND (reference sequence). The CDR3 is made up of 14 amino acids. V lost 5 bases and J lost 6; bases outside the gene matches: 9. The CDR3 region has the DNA TGTGCCAGTAGTGCATCGACAGGGTTGGATGGCTACACCTTC. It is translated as CASSASTGLDGYTF.